These T cell receptor beta chains were read from a single sample in a study of blood T cell repertoires in COVID-19. Repertoires were generated with immunoSEQ multiplex PCR, while TCRdb's copy carries only in-frame clones and drops some. The sample includes about 300,000 clones, 85% seen only once; the top ten take 2% to 3%. The sequencing input was PBMCs or T cells enriched from blood (not recorded which). These receptors were collected from a woman aged 45-65 years who had recovered from COVID-19. CDR3s include the opening cysteine and the closing phenylalanine or tryptophan. The order of the fields is J gene, V gene, D gene, clone size, CDR3 protein, CDR3 DNA. The D gene is left open where the match is weak. The listing skips clone size in some rows; elsewhere it reads once, few, many or a size class.

>TRBJ2-3|TRBV14|TRBD2|NA
CASSQDRAGDGDTQYF
TGTGCCAGCAGCCAAGATAGGGCGGGGGATGGAGATACGCAGTATTTT
>TRBJ2-5|TRBV19|TRBD1|NA
CASSTDRVAETQYF
TGTGCCAGTAGTACGGACAGGGTGGCAGAGACCCAGTACTTC
>TRBJ2-3|TRBV10-1|NA|once
CASSVSEEISTDTQYF
TGCGCCAGCAGCGTTTCAGAGGAGATTAGCACAGATACGCAGTATTTT
>TRBJ2-7|TRBV6-5|TRBD2|NA
CASSYEGTTSYEQYF
TGTGCCAGCAGTTACGAGGGGACTACCTCCTACGAGCAGTACTTC
>TRBJ2-1|TRBV10-2|TRBD2|NA
CAAEPSGGAGEQFF
TGCGCCGCGGAGCCCAGCGGGGGGGCGGGTGAGCAGTTCTTC
>TRBJ2-3|TRBV3-1/TRBV3-2|TRBD2|few
CASSPLTSGGALDTQYF
TGTGCCAGCAGCCCGTTGACTAGCGGGGGGGCTTTAGATACGCAGTATTTT
>TRBJ2-7|TRBV5-1|TRBD1|NA
CASSSPGTVLYEQYF
TGCGCCAGCAGCAGCCCGGGGACAGTACTCTACGAGCAGTACTTC
>TRBJ2-2|TRBV5-5|NA|NA
CASNQISGRGTGELFF
TGTGCCAGCAATCAGATTAGCGGTCGAGGCACCGGGGAGCTGTTTTTT
>TRBJ1-5|TRBV6-1|TRBD1|NA
CASSELQGGIEPQHF
TGTGCCAGCAGTGAATTGCAGGGGGGTATAGAGCCCCAGCATTTT
>TRBJ2-2|TRBV9|NA|NA
CASSRRGDRNTGELFF
TGTGCCAGCAGTCGCAGGGGGGACAGGAACACCGGGGAGCTGTTTTTT
>TRBJ2-3|TRBV29-1|NA|NA
CSVRQGDTQYF
TGCAGCGTTCGCCAGGGAGATACGCAGTATTTT
>TRBJ2-1|TRBV4-1|TRBD2|NA
CASSQGSLAGVQNEQFF
TGCGCCAGCAGCCAAGGGTCACTAGCGGGAGTACAAAATGAGCAGTTCTTC
>TRBJ2-6|TRBV3-1/TRBV3-2|TRBD1|NA
CATRSGTGPSGANVLTF
TGTGCCACCCGGTCCGGGACAGGGCCCTCTGGGGCCAACGTCCTGACTTTC
>TRBJ1-6|TRBV3-1/TRBV3-2|NA|NA
CASSRMDTFRDSPLHF
TGTGCCAGCAGCCGGATGGACACCTTCAGGGATTCACCCCTCCACTTT
>TRBJ1-1|TRBV5-5|NA|medium-sized
CASSLGWQNTEAFF
TGTGCCAGCAGCTTGGGGTGGCAAAACACTGAAGCTTTCTTT
>TRBJ1-4|TRBV30|NA|NA
CACRTAEKLFF
TGTGCCTGCCGGACAGCTGAAAAACTGTTTTTT
>TRBJ1-2|TRBV19|TRBD1|NA
CASSPGQGPGYTF
TGTGCCAGTAGCCCCGGACAGGGCCCTGGCTACACCTTC
>TRBJ1-2|TRBV27|NA|NA
CASSLSGPSRGYGYTF
TGTGCCAGCAGTTTATCAGGCCCTTCACGGGGCTATGGCTACACCTTC
>TRBJ2-7|TRBV7-2|NA|NA
CASSLDRGSEQYF
TGTGCCAGCAGCTTAGATCGGGGGAGCGAGCAGTACTTC
>TRBJ1-1|TRBV27|TRBD1|NA
CASSWDRRNTEAFF
TGTGCCAGCAGTTGGGACAGACGAAACACTGAAGCTTTCTTT
>TRBJ2-3|TRBV9|TRBD2|NA
CASSTGLATDTQYF
TGTGCCAGCAGCACGGGACTAGCTACAGATACGCAGTATTTT
>TRBJ2-7|TRBV5-4|TRBD2|many
CASSLGLAGGISYEQYF
TGTGCCAGCAGCTTAGGACTAGCGGGGGGCATTTCCTACGAGCAGTACTTC
>TRBJ1-2|TRBV6-5|NA|NA
CASSHPPQLYGYTF
TGTGCCAGCAGTCACCCCCCACAACTATATGGCTACACCTTC
>TRBJ1-4|TRBV5-1|NA|NA
CASSLVPGATNEKLFF
TGCGCCAGCAGCTTGGTACCAGGGGCAACTAATGAAAAACTGTTTTTT
>TRBJ1-5|TRBV6-1|NA|NA
CASSEAGGAQPQHF
TGTGCCAGCAGTGAAGCAGGGGGGGCTCAGCCCCAGCATTTT
>TRBJ2-7|TRBV12-3/TRBV12-4|NA|NA
CASSSGPGKQYF
TGTGCCAGCAGTTCGGGTCCCGGGAAGCAGTACTTC
>TRBJ2-2|TRBV4-3|TRBD2|NA
CASSQESSGETGELFF
TGCGCCAGCAGCCAAGAATCTAGCGGGGAGACCGGGGAGCTGTTTTTT
>TRBJ1-5|TRBV7-9|NA|NA
CASSSQNQPQHF
TGTGCCAGCAGCTCCCAAAATCAGCCCCAGCATTTT